The rows below give T cell receptor beta chains drawn from one sample of a study of T-cell memory formation after mild COVID-19. Each CDR3 protein is one row after TCRdb ran MiXCR on the 5' RACE reads. The sample shows some 130,000 distinct CDR3 sequences, roughly 6% of them seen only once. The sample was PBMCs or a T cell subset sorted from them (not recorded which). These receptors came from an adult woman who had mild COVID-19 (a few samples of this study predate the infection). Cell type and time point are not known. Both conserved end residues are part of each CDR3. For some rows the clone size is stated as once, few or many, or as a class when expanded; others skip it.

size	V	J	CDR3
few	TRBV7-2	TRBJ2-1	CASSLRRTSHPTF
many	TRBV20-1	TRBJ1-2	CSAPDRGPNYGYTF
many	TRBV29-1	TRBJ2-1	CSVEDLQGVRGEQFF
.	TRBV6-2/TRBV6-3	TRBJ1-2	CASRTSGTYGYTF
many	TRBV7-2	TRBJ2-3	CASSLVGSGRATDTQYF
many	TRBV3-1	TRBJ2-7	CASSQESRTAVDHEQYF
few	TRBV4-2	TRBJ1-1	CASSQEDTGNTEAFF
.	TRBV7-8	TRBJ2-1	CASSFHRTGQFF
.	TRBV20-1	TRBJ2-3	CSATLATSTDTQYF
many	TRBV5-5	TRBJ1-1	CASSLVGRSTEAFF